This T cell receptor beta chain was documented in a study of T-cell memory formation after mild COVID-19. Using its own MiXCR run on the 5' RACE reads, TCRdb lists one record per CDR3 protein. The sample comprises roughly 200,000 distinct CDR3 sequences, 20% to 25% of which are singletons, and 23% rests with the top ten. Study observations and caveats: Among contracting clones, CD4+ were mainly CM/EM and CD8+ enriched in EMRA.

Per the germline V gene, CDR1 is SEHNR and CDR2 is FQNEAQ (reference sequence). The CDR3 spans 15 residues. Trimming removed 5 bases from V and 2 bases from J, with 16 bases in between. This clonotype has just a few counts. Antigen: not known. The TCR sequence derives from an adult woman who had mild COVID-19 (a few samples of this study predate the infection). Cell type and time point are not known. The sequenced material came from PBMCs or a T cell subset sorted from them (not recorded which). The chain carries TRBV7-9 and TRBJ2-7; D might be TRBD2 (5 bases). CDR3 DNA sequence: TGTGCCAGCAGCCAACCGTCTGACGGGACCTACGAGCAGTACTTC. Protein product: CASSQPSDGTYEQYF.